This entry concerns a single TCR beta chain. The sample belongs to a study of technical replicates of blood from several donors. TCRdb's copy holds only in-frame clones and misses some; the assay was immunoSEQ multiplex PCR. The sample lists around 100,000 clones, nearly 96% occurring once. Sequenced material: T cells isolated from PBMCs. The clonotype comes from a human donor in good health.

The DNA for the CDR3 is TGTGCCAGCAGTTACGCCACAGGGGGGAATCAGCCCCAGCATTTT. This gives the protein CASSYATGGNQPQHF. The chain uses TRBV6-6 and TRBJ1-5; 8 bases agree with TRBD1. CDR1 MNHNY and CDR2 SVGAGI come from the germline V gene (reference sequence). CDR3 length equals 15 residues. The J segment lost 4 bases and the V segment lost 2 bases, leaving 4 bases of the junction unmatched.